The 17 T cell receptor beta chains below all came from one sample that was sequenced in a study of CD8 T cells in Susac syndrome. RNA in amounts of roughly 0.5 to 1 ug was reverse transcribed with random hexamers. TCRdb re-derived calls from the immunoSEQ multiplex PCR reads in MiXCR, one entry per CDR3 protein. The sample has under 150,000 distinct CDR3 sequences, less than 95% seen once; the top ten hold around 0.12%. Sequencing was performed on CD4+ T cells from PBMCs. These receptor sequences come from a human donor with multiple sclerosis.

The rearrangement links TRBV29-1 to TRBJ1-1; weak D call: TRBD1 (5 bases). The V end was cut by 7 bases, the J end by 0 bases, with 12 bases between. This CDR3 comprises 13 residues. Germline V gives CDR1 SQVTM, CDR2 ANQGSEA. The CDR3 DNA reads TGCAGCGGCCCGGGGCTCCTGAACACTGAAGCTTTCTTT. This encodes CSGPGLLNTEAFF.

This clonotype was seen just once. The gene calls are TRBV10-3 and TRBJ1-2, with 11 bases fitting TRBD1. The CDR3 contains 14 residues. Germline V gene lookup returns CDR1 ENHRY and CDR2 SYGVKD. J was trimmed by 7 bases and V by 5 bases; bases with no gene match: 6. Written as DNA, the CDR3 is TGTGCCATCAGTACTGGACAGGGGGCAGGTGGCTACACCTTC. Translation gives CAISTGQGAGGYTF.

The V call is TRBV6-2 or TRBV6-3, the J call TRBJ2-3, with D hard to call. The V gene's germline CDR1 is MNHEY and CDR2 SVGEGT. Trimming pared 6 bases from V and 4 bases from J, leaving 11 bases between. This CDR3 is 13 amino acids long. The CDR3 DNA follows: TGTGCCAGCAGAAGGAAAACGGCAGATACGCAGTATTTT. The encoded protein is CASRRKTADTQYF.

The rearrangement links TRBV5-8 to TRBJ2-5; TRBD2 aligns across 8 bases. V was pared by 4 bases and J by 5 bases, with 19 bases of the junction left unmatched. The CDR3 covers 18 residues. CDR1 and CDR2 from the germline V gene are SGHTS and YDEGEE. The CDR3 reads CASSPGATSGVMGETQYF. The CDR3, as DNA: TGTGCCAGCAGCCCGGGCGCCACTAGCGGAGTTATGGGTGAGACCCAGTACTTC.

V usage is TRBV29-1 and J usage is TRBJ2-3; D might be TRBD1 (7 bases). Trimming removed 6 bases from V and 5 bases from J, with 18 bases in between. The germline gives CDR1 SQVTM, CDR2 ANQGSEA. This CDR3 spans 14 amino acids. CDR3 in DNA: TGCAGCGTCAGGCAGGGGGGCGGAATAGATACGCAGTATTTT. It codes for CSVRQGGGIDTQYF.

This chain connects TRBV7-3 to TRBJ2-7, with D tentatively TRBD2 (6 bases). The germline V and J ends were trimmed by 5 bases and 6 bases, with 17 bases remaining between them. There are 14 residues in the CDR3. Looked up from germline, CDR1 is SGHTA and CDR2 is FQGTGA. CDR3 amino acids: CASSVLGGRAEQYF. The CDR3 bases are TGTGCCAGCAGCGTCCTGGGGGGAAGGGCCGAGCAGTACTTC. The complete variable domain, with remaining parts taken from reference TRBV7-3 and TRBJ2-7, reads GAGVSQTPSNKVTEKGKYVELRCDPISGHTALYWYRQSLGQGPEFLIYFQGTGAADDSGLPNDRFFAVRPEGSVSTLKIQRTERGDSAVYLCASSVLGGRAEQYFGPGTRLTVT.

V is TRBV12-3 or TRBV12-4 and J is TRBJ1-2; D unclear. The CDR3 totals 13 residues. Trimming pared 6 bases from V and 2 bases from J, leaving 10 bases between. CDR3 bases: TGTGCCAGCAGCCCTCAGACAAACTATGGCTACACCTTC. It specifies CASSPQTNYGYTF.

This chain connects TRBV7-9 to TRBJ2-7; D is possibly TRBD1 or TRBD2 (5 bases each). V was trimmed by 1 base and J by 2 bases, leaving 9 bases between them. The CDR3 is 14 amino acids. CDR1 and CDR2 from the germline V gene are SEHNR and FQNEAQ (reference sequence). The CDR3 loop is CASSLGEGPYEQYF. CDR3 nucleotide sequence: TGTGCCAGCAGCTTAGGTGAGGGACCCTACGAGCAGTACTTC.

This clonotype occurred a few times. The chain uses TRBV29-1 and TRBJ2-7; D possibly matches TRBD1 or TRBD2 (5 bases each). The CDR3 is 13 amino acids. Germline values: CDR1 SQVTM, CDR2 ANQGSEA. V lost 7 bases and J lost 5, with 18 bases in between. CDR3 region: CSAGGGRADEQYF. The CDR3 DNA sequence: TGCAGCGCCGGTGGGGGACGGGCCGACGAGCAGTACTTC.

In this sample, this clonotype turned up once. The rearrangement uses TRBV27 and TRBJ2-7; perhaps TRBD2 as D (6 bases). Trimming stripped 5 bases from V and 0 bases from J, with 14 bases between. CDR1 is MNHEY, CDR2 SMNVEV, per germline (reference sequence). This CDR3 is 15 amino acids long. CDR3 in DNA: TGTGCCAGCAGTAGTCGCGGGGTTGGCTCCTACGAGCAGTACTTC. This translates into CASSSRGVGSYEQYF.

This clonotype was picked up a small number of times. The chain employs TRBV2 and TRBJ1-2; the D is unclear. This CDR3 spans 11 amino acids. V was clipped by 5 bases and J by 6 bases, with 7 bases between them. Germline values: CDR1 SNHLY, CDR2 FYNNEI. CDR3 bases: TGTGCCAGCAGTCGGATGGATGGCTACACCTTC. Encoded protein: CASSRMDGYTF.

J is TRBJ1-2 and V is TRBV2; D perhaps matches TRBD1 (6 bases). Germline V gives CDR1 SNHLY, CDR2 FYNNEI. V was cut by 3 bases and J by 2 bases, with 7 bases left in between. The CDR3 runs to 13 residues. Here the CDR3 reads CASSDQGNYGYTF. The CDR3 DNA follows: TGTGCCAGCAGTGACCAGGGGAACTATGGCTACACCTTC.

The chain employs TRBV7-2 and TRBJ2-7, with a possible D match to TRBD1 (5 bases). V was pared by 2 bases and J by 4 bases, with 15 bases between. The CDR3 consists of 15 residues. From germline, CDR1 is SGHTA and CDR2 FQGNSA. CDR3 sequence reads: CASSLRQYGKYEQYF. DNA for the CDR3: TGTGCCAGCAGCTTAAGACAGTATGGAAAATACGAGCAGTACTTC.

The CDR3 is CASSPSTGQGLYEQYF. The CDR3 region has the DNA TGTGCCAGCTCACCGTCCACAGGACAGGGTTTATACGAGCAGTACTTC. The chain links TRBV18 to TRBJ2-7; 8 nucleotides line up with TRBD1. Looked up from germline, CDR1 is KGHSH and CDR2 is LQKENI. Trimming at V came to 3 bases and at J to 4 bases, leaving 11 bases not matched to a gene. This CDR3 region has 16 residues.

The rearrangement links TRBV29-1 to TRBJ1-1; D may be TRBD1 (5 bases). Trimming pared 0 bases from V and 1 base from J, leaving 18 bases between. The CDR3 consists of 17 residues. Looked up from germline, CDR1 is SQVTM and CDR2 is ANQGSEA. The CDR3, as DNA: TGCAGCGTTGAAGATCGTGGACATCCCCCCGGGAACACTGAAGCTTTCTTT. This translates into CSVEDRGHPPGNTEAFF.

This sequence joins TRBV5-1 and TRBJ1-2; TRBD1 might be the D (5 bases). The CDR3 is 15 residues long. With 4 bases removed from V and 3 bases from J, the gap between germline ends came to 16 bases. Germline CDR1 SGHRS, CDR2 YFSETQ. The DNA of the CDR3 is TGCGCCAGCAGCCCCGGGGACGCAGGGTACTATGGCTACACCTTC. Protein product: CASSPGDAGYYGYTF.

This chain links TRBV20-1 with TRBJ2-7; TRBD2 matches at 9 bases. The CDR3 length is 14 residues. In germline, CDR1 is DFQATT, CDR2 SNEGSKA (reference sequence). The ends lost 4 bases at V and 6 bases at J; junction bases unmatched: 10. DNA for the CDR3: TGCAGTGCTATAATGGCGGGAGGGCGATCCGAGCAGTACTTC. It yields the protein CSAIMAGGRSEQYF.